A selection of T cell receptor beta chains follows, all from one sample in a study of molecular identifiers for immune sequencing clone quantification. Using its own MiXCR run on the PCR reads, TCRdb lists one record per CDR3 protein. The table shows approximately 630,000 distinct CDR3 sequences, with approximately 24% occurring only once. Sequences were obtained from naive CD8+ T cells from blood, with Jurkat cell RNA spiked in. The receptors derive from a human donor in good health. Some libraries in this study had Jurkat cell RNA spiked in. Each CDR3 is given with its conserved first and last residue. The D gene is left open where the match is weak. The size of a clone is reported for some rows only, either as once, few or many, or as a class for expanded clones.

>many|TRBJ2-7|TRBV7-9|TRBD2
TGTGCCAGCAGCACGGGACTAGAAACTTACGAGCAGTACTTC
CASSTGLETYEQYF
>.|TRBJ2-1|TRBV15|TRBD2
TGTGCCACCAACAACCCCACTAGCGGGTACAATGAGCAGTTCTTC
CATNNPTSGYNEQFF
>many|TRBJ2-3|TRBV5-1|.
TGCGCCAGCAGCTTTACAACCGGGAGCACAGATACGCAGTATTTT
CASSFTTGSTDTQYF
>few|TRBJ1-2|TRBV12-3/TRBV12-4|.
TGTGCCAGCAGTTTAAGGGAGCTCTATGGCTACACCTTC
CASSLRELYGYTF
>.|TRBJ2-5|TRBV24-1|TRBD1
TGTGCCACCAGTGACGAAACAGAGGGGGCCCAAGAGACCCAGTACTTC
CATSDETEGAQETQYF
>.|TRBJ2-1|TRBV2|TRBD1
TGTGCCAGCAGACACGGGACAGCCTCCTACAATGAGCAGTTCTTC
CASRHGTASYNEQFF
>.|TRBJ2-1|TRBV4-3|.
TGCGCCAGCAGCCAACAAAGATACCAGATCTACAATGAGCAGTTCTTC
CASSQQRYQIYNEQFF
>.|TRBJ2-7|TRBV5-5|.
TGTGCCAGCAGCCCTACAGGTCACTCCTACGAGCAGTACTTC
CASSPTGHSYEQYF
>.|TRBJ2-7|TRBV4-1|TRBD2
TGCGCCAGCAGCCAAGATGGGGGACTAGCGGGCTACGAGCAGTACTTC
CASSQDGGLAGYEQYF
>few|TRBJ2-5|TRBV27|.
TGTGCCACCCGCTTCGGGGAGACCCAGTACTTC
CATRFGETQYF
>many|TRBJ2-5|TRBV2|.
TGTGCCAGCTTTTATCTGCCCTGGGCTGAAGAGAAAGAGACCCAGTACTTC
CASFYLPWAEEKETQYF
>.|TRBJ1-2|TRBV7-9|TRBD1
TGTGCCAGCAGCTCGACAGGGGAAAAAGACTATGGCTACACCTTC
CASSSTGEKDYGYTF
>.|TRBJ2-1|TRBV5-6|TRBD2
TGTGCCAGCAGCTTGGCGCTAGCCGGGGGGGGTGAGCAGTTCTTC
CASSLALAGGGEQFF
>many|TRBJ2-7|TRBV5-6|TRBD2
TGTGCCAGCAGCCCACCTCTCGAAGGGACTAGCGTTTACGAGCAGTACTTC
CASSPPLEGTSVYEQYF
>.|TRBJ1-1|TRBV13|.
TGTGCCAGCCGGGCATGGGGCACTGAAGCTTTCTTT
CASRAWGTEAFF
>.|TRBJ2-7|TRBV6-5|.
TGTGTCAGCAGTTTCCGGGACAAGTCTAAGTCCTACGAGCAGTACTTC
CVSSFRDKSKSYEQYF
>.|TRBJ1-4|TRBV2|TRBD1
TGTGCCAGCAGTGAAAAGACAGGGAGGGGGGACAGAAATGAAAAACTGTTTTTT
CASSEKTGRGDRNEKLFF
>many|TRBJ1-1|TRBV28|.
TGTGCCAGCAGGCCTGAGGTGGTCACTGAAGCTTTCTTT
CASRPEVVTEAFF
>few|TRBJ2-3|TRBV3-1|TRBD2
TGTGCCAGCAGCCAAGATCGGGGCGGGGGGGACACAGATACGCAGTATTTT
CASSQDRGGGDTDTQYF
>many|TRBJ2-1|TRBV6-2/TRBV6-3|.
TGTGCCAGCAGTTGGAGCAATGAGCAGTTCTTC
CASSWSNEQFF
>few|TRBJ2-7|TRBV6-6|TRBD2
TGTGCCAGCAGTTACTCGGGGCGGGAGAGCTCCTACGAGCAGTACTTC
CASSYSGRESSYEQYF
>few|TRBJ2-7|TRBV13|TRBD1
TGTACCAGCAGCTTAACGTTAGAATTGGGACAGTTATCCCACGAGCAGTACTTC
CTSSLTLELGQLSHEQYF
>many|TRBJ2-5|TRBV2|TRBD2
TGTGCCAGCAGTAACAGCCCCGGACTAGCGGGGGAGCAAGAGACCCAGTACTTC
CASSNSPGLAGEQETQYF
>few|TRBJ1-2|TRBV2|TRBD1
TGTGCCAGCTCTTCCATGACAGGGGTGGCCCGGGGCTACACCTTC
CASSSMTGVARGYTF
>many|TRBJ1-1|TRBV4-1|.
TGCGCCAGCAAACAAGAGGGGCAGACCATGAACACTGAAGCTTTCTTT
CASKQEGQTMNTEAFF
>few|TRBJ2-5|TRBV30|TRBD2
TGTGCCTGGGGTAGTGGGACTAGCGAAGAGACCCAGTACTTC
CAWGSGTSEETQYF
>few|TRBJ1-5|TRBV12-3/TRBV12-4|.
TGTGCCAGCAGTTTTGTGGCCGCTTATAGCAATCAGCCCCAGCATTTT
CASSFVAAYSNQPQHF
>.|TRBJ2-7|TRBV6-2/TRBV6-3|TRBD2
TGTGCCAGCAGTTCCGGGACTAGCGGGAGATACGAGCAGTACTTC
CASSSGTSGRYEQYF
>.|TRBJ2-3|TRBV10-2|.
TGCGCCAGCAGTGAGGACAGCCCGATTAGCACAGATACGCAGTATTTT
CASSEDSPISTDTQYF
>many|TRBJ2-2|TRBV9|.
TGTGCCAGCAGCGTAGAGGGCGGGGAGCTGTTTTTT
CASSVEGGELFF
>many|TRBJ2-1|TRBV4-1|.
TGCGCCAGCAGCCAAGAGATGCCCGACGGGAAGTTCTTC
CASSQEMPDGKFF
>.|TRBJ2-1|TRBV30|.
TGTGCCTGGAGTGGAGCGGGTGAGCAGTTCTTC
CAWSGAGEQFF
>many|TRBJ2-7|TRBV7-2|TRBD1
TGTGCCACCACCGGGACAGGCGCCTACGAGCAGTACTTC
CATTGTGAYEQYF
>many|TRBJ2-3|TRBV6-2/TRBV6-3|TRBD1
TGTGCCAGTTCCCTGGACAGGGTATTGGGTACGCAGTATTTT
CASSLDRVLGTQYF